One sample yielded the 25 T cell receptor beta chains listed below, sequenced in a study of T cell responses to AZD1222 COVID-19 vaccine. Using immunoSEQ multiplex PCR, the repertoire was profiled, and TCRdb retains in-frame clones only, with some absent. This sample yields over 100,000 clones, of which more than 75% are seen a single time; 1% to 1.4% belongs to the top ten. Sequenced here: peripheral blood, sampled 28 days after the second AZD1222 dose. These receptors were obtained from an adult who received the AZD1222 COVID-19 vaccine.

The chain combines TRBV12-3 or TRBV12-4 with TRBJ2-5; D might be TRBD1 (5 bases). The CDR3 has 13 amino acids. V was pared by 5 bases and J by 1 base, with 8 bases between. The CDR3 coding sequence is TGTGCCAGCAGTAAGGACACCCAAGAGACCCAGTACTTC. Protein sequence: CASSKDTQETQYF.

The chain links TRBV6-5 to TRBJ2-1, with 8 positions matching TRBD2. Germline lookup yields CDR1 MNHEY and CDR2 SVGAGI. The CDR3 contains 14 residues. After removal of 10 bases from V and 8 bases from J, the junction contained 13 bases not matched to a gene. CDR3 loop: CATTGSGSIHEQFF. In nucleotides, the CDR3 is TGTGCCACCACAGGGAGCGGGAGTATCCATGAGCAGTTCTTC.

CDR3 residues: CASRPGMGYNEQFF. CDR3 in DNA: TGTGCCAGCAGACCCGGGATGGGCTACAATGAGCAGTTCTTC. V gene TRBV7-8 combines with J gene TRBJ2-1; D perhaps matches TRBD2 (5 bases). V was clipped by 6 bases and J by 3 bases, with 12 bases between them. Germline lookup yields CDR1 SGHVS and CDR2 FQNEAQ. CDR3 size: 14 residues.

The V call is TRBV5-1, the J call TRBJ2-2, with no clear D. The CDR3 runs 14 residues. The germline V gene has CDR1 SGHRS and CDR2 YFSETQ. V was trimmed by 0 bases and J by 5 bases, leaving 8 bases between them. CDR3 DNA sequence: TGCGCCAGCAGCTTGGCCGGGCATACCGGGGAGCTGTTTTTT. Translated: CASSLAGHTGELFF.

This clone has only one observation. The CDR3 protein is CAWSVRGANVLTF. Written as DNA, the CDR3 is TGTGCCTGGAGTGTGAGAGGGGCCAACGTCCTGACTTTC. The rearrangement joins TRBV30 to TRBJ2-6; D remains ambiguous. Per germline, CDR1 GTSNPN and CDR2 SVGIG (reference sequence). This CDR3 has 13 amino acids. The ends were cut back, 0 bases at V and 4 bases at J, with 4 bases in the middle.

The chain employs TRBV29-1 and TRBJ2-2; no clear D. Deletions cut 3 bases from V and 0 bases from J, with 5 bases between. The CDR3 runs to 13 residues. Germline-derived CDR1 and CDR2 are SQVTM and ANQGSEA. The CDR3 region has the DNA TGCAGCGTTGATAGGACGAACACCGGGGAGCTGTTTTTT. It encodes CSVDRTNTGELFF.

This rearrangement joins TRBV7-9 to TRBJ2-5; maybe TRBD1 (5 bases). Germline-derived CDR1 and CDR2 are SEHNR and FQNEAQ (reference sequence). V lost 6 bases and J 4 bases, leaving 9 bases between the germline ends. CDR3 size: 12 residues. CDR3: CASSQGAETQYF. The CDR3 bases are TGTGCCAGCAGTCAAGGGGCAGAGACCCAGTACTTC.

The rearrangement links TRBV6-5 to TRBJ1-2; 9 bases fit TRBD1. Losses at the gene ends were 0 bases for V and 2 bases for J; bases not matched to a gene: 4. CDR1 is MNHEY, CDR2 SVGAGI, per germline. This CDR3 contains 16 residues. The CDR3, as DNA: TGTGCCAGCAGTTACTCCTCCGGGACAGGGAACTATGGCTACACCTTC. Translation: CASSYSSGTGNYGYTF.

The chain recombines TRBV20-1 with TRBJ2-1; no clear D. The V and J ends lost 3 bases and 9 bases respectively, with 6 bases between them. The CDR3 loop spans 10 amino acids. Per germline, CDR1 DFQATT and CDR2 SNEGSKA (reference sequence). The CDR3: CSASFPEQFF. The CDR3 DNA is TGCAGTGCTAGCTTCCCTGAGCAGTTCTTC.

The chain combines TRBV19 with TRBJ2-1; D not certain. Germline CDR1 LNHDA, CDR2 SQIVND (reference sequence). The CDR3 runs 15 residues. V lost 3 bases, J lost 3 bases, and 12 bases lay in between. The CDR3 sequence is CASSIFRANYNEQFF. CDR3 nucleotide sequence: TGTGCCAGTAGTATCTTTAGGGCTAACTACAATGAGCAGTTCTTC. The full variable domain, with the rest looked up from reference TRBV19 and TRBJ2-1, is DGGITQSPKYLFRKEGQNVTLSCEQNLNHDAMYWYRQDPGQGLRLIYYSQIVNDFQKGDIAEGYSVSREKKESFPLTVTSAQKNPTAFYLCASSIFRANYNEQFFGPGTRLTVL.

The chain combines TRBV10-3 with TRBJ1-2; a weak D match, TRBD1 (6 bases). The V gene's germline CDR1 is ENHRY and CDR2 SYGVKD. V gave up 10 bases and J gave up 4 bases, with 34 bases separating them. The CDR3 totals 19 residues. CDR3 sequence: CATASVTPLAPGHSYGYTF. For the CDR3, the DNA is TGTGCCACCGCTTCGGTCACGCCCCTTGCTCCGGGACATAGCTATGGCTACACCTTC.

This clone was picked up one time. The same CDR3 can be traced to other DNA sequences in this sample. The chain has TRBV3-1 (or the pseudogene TRBV3-2) and TRBJ1-3, with TRBD1 matching over 7 bases. Unmatched junction bases numbered 2, after V lost 4 bases and J lost 2 bases. Germline CDR1 is LGHDT and CDR2 is YNNKEL (reference sequence). The CDR3 is 14 amino acids. The chain's CDR3 is CASSLGTAGNTIYF. The CDR3 DNA follows: TGTGCCAGCAGCCTCGGGACAGCTGGAAACACCATATATTTT.

The CDR3 DNA reads as TGCAGCGTCGCTCCGGGACAGGAGGGGGAAAAACTGTTTTTT. This codes for CSVAPGQEGEKLFF. The chain combines TRBV29-1 with TRBJ1-4; 8 nucleotides align to TRBD1. The CDR3 is made up of 14 amino acids. The V segment lost 6 bases and the J segment 8 bases; nucleotides outside the gene matches: 11. CDR1 and CDR2 (germline): SQVTM, ANQGSEA.

The CDR3 here is CASSLGTSRETQYF. For the CDR3, the DNA is TGCGCCAGCAGCTTGGGGACTAGCCGGGAGACCCAGTACTTC. This sequence joins TRBV5-1 and TRBJ2-5; 8 bases align to TRBD2. From germline, CDR1 is SGHRS and CDR2 YFSETQ. J lost 5 bases, V lost 0 bases, and 3 bases had no gene match. This CDR3 is 14 amino acids long.

The rearrangement uses TRBV20-1 and TRBJ1-2, with D hard to call. Trimming removed 7 bases from V and 4 bases from J, with 7 bases in between. The germline V gene has CDR1 DFQATT and CDR2 SNEGSKA (reference sequence). This CDR3 has 10 residues. The chain's CDR3 is CSVAGYGYTF. DNA for the CDR3: TGCAGTGTCGCCGGCTATGGCTACACCTTC.

Only one count was recorded for this clone. The rearrangement joins TRBV19 to TRBJ1-5; maybe TRBD1 (6 bases). V was cut by 10 bases and J by 7 bases, with 20 bases left in between. The germline CDR1 and CDR2 sequences are LNHDA and SQIVND (reference sequence). This CDR3 has 14 amino acids. The CDR3 nucleotides read TGTGCCACGTCGCTACAGGGACGAGGGCAGCCCCAGCATTTT. This encodes CATSLQGRGQPQHF.

V gene TRBV7-9 combines with J gene TRBJ1-1; D is unclear. The V end was cut by 5 bases, the J end by 3 bases, with 7 bases between. The length of the CDR3 is 12 residues. Germline V gene lookup returns CDR1 SEHNR and CDR2 FQNEAQ (reference sequence). The DNA of the CDR3 is TGTGCCAGCAGCCCGCCTTACACTGAAGCTTTCTTT. It codes for CASSPPYTEAFF.

This chain uses TRBV9 with TRBJ2-7; TRBD1 agrees at 8 bases. This CDR3 is 14 amino acids long. Trimming took 4 bases from V and 4 from J; bases not matched to a gene: 7. The germline gives CDR1 SGDLS, CDR2 YYNGEE. The CDR3 sequence: CASSLGTGLYEQYF. CDR3 nucleotides: TGTGCCAGCAGCTTGGGGACAGGCTTATACGAGCAGTACTTC.

V usage is TRBV7-6 and J usage is TRBJ1-6; perhaps TRBD1 as D (6 bases). CDR1 and CDR2 from the germline V gene are SGHVS and FNYEAQ. V lost 1 base to trimming and J lost 9 bases, with 16 bases between them. The CDR3 runs 16 residues. CDR3 sequence (DNA): TGTGCCAGCAGCTTAGGGGCCGGGGGCCTGAGTTCACCCCTCCACTTT. Translated, it gives CASSLGAGGLSSPLHF.

This rearrangement joins TRBV10-2 to TRBJ2-1; D gene unclear. The ends were cut back, 2 bases at V and 2 bases at J, with 7 bases in the middle. The CDR3 spans 14 residues. Germline assignment: CDR1 WSHSY and CDR2 SAAADI. The CDR3 reads CASSEISPYNEQFF. CDR3 DNA sequence: TGCGCCAGCAGTGAGATATCCCCCTACAATGAGCAGTTCTTC.

The V call is TRBV6-5, the J call TRBJ2-1; 7 nucleotides agree with TRBD1. The germline V gene has CDR1 MNHEY and CDR2 SVGAGI. With V trimmed by 6 bases and J by 7 bases, 9 bases remained unmatched. The CDR3 sequence is 14 residues long. This chain's CDR3 is CASSPRTGWNEQFF. The CDR3 DNA sequence: TGTGCCAGCAGCCCGCGGACAGGCTGGAATGAGCAGTTCTTC.

About this clone: Within the sample, other DNA sequences also encode this same CDR3. This chain connects TRBV19 to TRBJ2-7; 7 bases fit TRBD1. Germline loops: CDR1 LNHDA, CDR2 SQIVND (reference sequence). Trimming at V came to 5 bases and at J to 3 bases, leaving 4 bases not matched to a gene. The length of the CDR3 is 13 residues. The CDR3 nucleotides are TGTGCCAGTAGTGTCAGACAGGGCTACGAGCAGTACTTC. It encodes CASSVRQGYEQYF.

The CDR3 DNA reads TGTGCCAGCAGTGAAGCGTGGACAGGGGTGTGGCCCCAGCATTTT. The encoded protein is CASSEAWTGVWPQHF. The V gene is TRBV6-1, the J gene TRBJ1-5, with 9 bases aligning to TRBD1. J gave up 9 bases and V 0 bases, and 6 bases lay outside the gene matches. The CDR3 spans 15 residues. The germline V gene encodes CDR1 MNHNS and CDR2 SASEGT.

V and J are TRBV19 and TRBJ2-7; 9 nucleotides line up with TRBD1. There are 15 residues in the CDR3. Germline-derived CDR1 and CDR2 are LNHDA and SQIVND (reference sequence). Trimming at V came to 3 bases and at J to 2 bases, leaving 5 bases not matched to a gene. CDR3 amino acids: CASSIGDRAPYEQYF. The CDR3 nucleotides read TGTGCCAGTAGTATCGGGGACAGGGCTCCCTACGAGCAGTACTTC.

The V gene is TRBV7-2, the J gene TRBJ2-5; 8 bases align to TRBD2. CDR1 and CDR2 from the germline V gene are SGHTA and FQGNSA. V was pared by 5 bases and J by 5 bases, with 13 bases of the junction left unmatched. The CDR3 is 16 residues long. CDR3 sequence reads: CASSVRTSPLGETQYF. The CDR3 region has the DNA TGTGCCAGCAGCGTTCGGACTAGCCCCTTAGGGGAGACCCAGTACTTC.